This entry describes one TCR beta chain. This sample was taken from a study of patients and donors after allogeneic stem cell transplantation. CDR3 length: 15 residues. The V segment lost 4 bases and the J segment 2 bases; nucleotides outside the gene matches: 5. The germline gives CDR1 MGHDK, CDR2 SYGVNS. Each CDR3 protein is one row after TCRdb ran MiXCR on the RT-PCR reads. The top ten hold around 6% of the sample, which has roughly 960,000 distinct CDR3 sequences, 18% seen once. Sequenced input: blood, either unsorted or a sorted T cell fraction (not recorded which). This clonotype was obtained from a human donor who was either an allogeneic HSCT recipient or a stem cell or donor lymphocyte infusion donor (not recorded which). It is not recorded whose cells these are; they may come from a transplant donor. The rearrangement joins TRBV25-1 to TRBJ2-3; 8 bases match TRBD2. CDR3 amino acids: CASSGTGRVTDTQYF. The DNA for the CDR3 is TGTGCCAGCAGTGGTACCGGGAGGGTCACAGATACGCAGTATTTT.